The 21 T cell receptor beta chains listed next were all sequenced from one sample in a study of T cell repertoires in cytomegalovirus infection. Using its own MiXCR run on the reads, TCRdb lists one record per CDR3 protein. Here the sample spans some 940,000 distinct CDR3 sequences, 30% to 40% being singletons. These TCRs are of unknown antigen specificity. The material was cultured CD8+ T cells from PBMCs, obtained from culture after CMV antigen stimulation. These receptors all stem from a human donor in good health (CMV status not recorded). Some clones in this sample may be carry-over from other donors' samples.

CDR3 sequence (DNA): TGTGCCATCAGTGGGGACTCACAAGAGACCCAGTACTTC. Translation gives CAISGDSQETQYF. This sequence joins TRBV10-3 and TRBJ2-5, with D perhaps TRBD2 (6 bases). The CDR3 covers 13 residues. Trimming took off 4 bases at V and 2 bases at J, with 8 bases between the two ends. Germline CDR1 reads ENHRY; CDR2 reads SYGVKD.

In the case of this clonotype: A read error may account for a junction end that differs from germline. V gene TRBV7-6 combines with J gene TRBJ2-7; D remains ambiguous. Germline V gene data show CDR1 as SGHVS and CDR2 as FNYEAQ. The CDR3 loop spans 13 amino acids. The CDR3 DNA reads TGTGCCAGCAGCGTAGCATATCCCTACGAGCAGTACTTC. Translating gives CASSVAYPYEQYF.

This clonotype was observed many times. The chain joins TRBV12-3 or TRBV12-4 to TRBJ2-2, with D perhaps matching TRBD1 (5 bases). The CDR3 contains 12 residues. V was clipped by 9 bases and J by 4 bases, with 9 bases between them. The CDR3 bases are TGTGCCAGTCCCAGGGCCACCGGGGAGCTGTTTTTT. This translates into CASPRATGELFF.

Notes on this clonotype: The CDR3 carries no conserved terminal phenylalanine or tryptophan, so it likely arises from a read error. The gene calls are TRBV28 and TRBJ2-3; the D gene is possibly TRBD2 (6 bases). CDR1 is MDHEN and CDR2 is SYDVKM in the germline V gene. V was shortened by 4 bases and J by 3 bases, with 14 bases between the two germline ends. The CDR3 spans 15 residues. The CDR3 is CASSWDRDLTDTQYY. As DNA, the CDR3 is TGTGCCAGCAGTTGGGATCGGGACTTAACAGATACGCAGTATTAT.

The rearrangement joins TRBV28 to TRBJ1-2; perhaps TRBD1 as D (6 bases). The CDR3 is 14 amino acids. V was pared by 5 bases and J by 7 bases, with 17 bases between. CDR1 and CDR2 (germline): MDHEN, SYDVKM. The CDR3 sequence is CASSPRISRGGYTF. Here the CDR3 DNA reads TGTGCCAGCAGTCCACGGATCTCCAGGGGTGGCTACACCTTC.

Only a few counts were recorded for this clonotype. The chain links TRBV19 to TRBJ1-5; 7 bases align to TRBD1. Germline loops: CDR1 LNHDA, CDR2 SQIVND (reference sequence). The CDR3 has 16 amino acids. V trimming: 3 bases; J trimming: 5 bases; junction bases outside the gene matches: 10. DNA for the CDR3: TGTGCCAGTAGTATCCTACTAGGGACAGTTGATCAGCCCCAGCATTTT. Translating it yields CASSILLGTVDQPQHF.

The gene calls are TRBV5-1 and TRBJ1-1; 7 bases fit TRBD1. CDR1 is SGHRS and CDR2 is YFSETQ in the germline V gene. The CDR3 totals 12 residues. With V trimmed by 4 bases and J by 7 bases, 4 bases remained unmatched. The CDR3 sequence: CASSTGTDEAFF. Here the CDR3 DNA reads TGCGCCAGCAGCACCGGGACAGATGAAGCTTTCTTT.

The V gene is TRBV6-5, the J gene TRBJ2-2; TRBD2 aligns across 11 bases. From germline, CDR1 is MNHEY and CDR2 SVGAGI. The CDR3 has 17 amino acids. V trimming: 7 bases; J trimming: 0 bases; junction bases outside the gene matches: 7. The CDR3 here is CASIALAGAANTGELFF. DNA of the CDR3: TGTGCCAGCATCGCACTAGCGGGGGCCGCGAACACCGGGGAGCTGTTTTTT.

The rearrangement joins TRBV4-1 to TRBJ2-5, with TRBD2 matching 15 bases. The CDR3 contains 18 residues. Germline lookup yields CDR1 MGHRA and CDR2 YSYEKL. Losses at the gene ends were 0 bases for V and 1 base for J; bases not matched to a gene: 3. The CDR3 loop reads CASSQEGTSGGSQETQYF. CDR3 DNA: TGCGCCAGCAGCCAAGAAGGGACTAGCGGGGGGTCCCAAGAGACCCAGTACTTC.

This chain joins TRBV4-1 and TRBJ2-4; D possibly corresponds to TRBD1 (7 bases). Germline V lookup: CDR1 MGHRA, CDR2 YSYEKL. This CDR3 is 13 amino acids long. V was pared by 3 bases and J by 15 bases, with 18 bases between. Written as DNA, the CDR3 is TGCGCCAGCAGCCACCTCCAGGGGGAGGTCGGGTACTTC. Its translation is CASSHLQGEVGYF.

The rearrangement joins TRBV12-3 or TRBV12-4 to TRBJ2-3; D gene ambiguous. The CDR3 has 11 amino acids. V lost 2 bases and J lost 14, with 11 bases in between. The CDR3 sequence: CASSLSFELYF. The DNA of the CDR3 is TGTGCCAGCAGTTTATCATTCGAACTGTATTTT.

V usage is TRBV6-5 and J usage is TRBJ2-7; D not resolved. Per germline, CDR1 MNHEY and CDR2 SVGAGI. CDR3 length: 14 amino acids. V was shortened by 5 bases and J by 2 bases, with 13 bases between the two germline ends. CDR3 in DNA: TGTGCCAGCAGTCTCACCCATTCCCCCTACGAGCAGTACTTC. Translating it yields CASSLTHSPYEQYF.

This clonotype was seen only once. The chain employs TRBV14 and TRBJ2-7, with D perhaps TRBD2 (7 bases). The CDR3 length is 16 residues. CDR1 and CDR2 from the germline V gene are SGHDN and FVKESK. Trimming left V 6 bases short and J 3 bases short, with 21 bases between. The CDR3 loop reads CASSQGHGGNYYEQYF. CDR3 DNA sequence: TGTGCCAGCAGTCAGGGGCACGGGGGGAATTACTACGAGCAGTACTTC.

The rearrangement uses TRBV4-3 and TRBJ2-5; the match to TRBD2 covers 8 bases. The ends lost 2 bases at V and 3 bases at J; junction bases unmatched: 2. Germline values: CDR1 LGHNA, CDR2 YSLEER. The CDR3 has 14 amino acids. The CDR3, as DNA: TGCGCCAGCAGCCAACGGGGGGGGAAAGAGACCCAGTACTTC. This encodes CASSQRGGKETQYF.

The gene calls are TRBV12-3 or TRBV12-4 and TRBJ2-1; D may be TRBD1 or TRBD2 (5 bases each). The V and J ends lost 7 bases and 4 bases respectively, with 20 bases between them. CDR3 length: 16 amino acids. The CDR3 is CASTPDGDPPYNEQFF. In DNA, the CDR3 is TGTGCCAGCACCCCCGATGGGGACCCCCCGTACAATGAGCAGTTCTTC.

CDR3 sequence reads: CASSLAASGLKNEQFF. CDR3 in DNA: TGTGCCAGCAGCTTGGCGGCTAGCGGGCTTAAAAATGAGCAGTTCTTC. The chain is built from TRBV5-8 and TRBJ2-1, with TRBD2 matching over 8 bases. Per germline, CDR1 SGHTS and CDR2 YDEGEE. The trim removed 0 bases at V and 7 bases at J, leaving 9 bases unmatched. The CDR3 length is 16 residues.

V is TRBV6-6 and J is TRBJ1-2; no clear D. This CDR3 comprises 15 residues. Trimming stripped 0 bases from V and 7 bases from J, with 15 bases between. CDR1 is MNHNY and CDR2 is SVGAGI in the germline V gene (reference sequence). The CDR3 nucleotides read TGTGCCAGCAGTTACTCGAAAGGGTTCAATGCTGGCTACACCTTC. Its translation: CASSYSKGFNAGYTF.

The rearrangement uses TRBV7-9 and TRBJ2-5; D remains ambiguous. This CDR3 has 14 amino acids. V gave up 1 base and J gave up 1 base, with 7 bases separating them. Germline CDR1 is SEHNR and CDR2 is FQNEAQ (reference sequence). The DNA of the CDR3 is TGTGCCAGCAGCTTAGGGGATCCCCAAGAGACCCAGTACTTC. As protein: CASSLGDPQETQYF. Full variable domain (missing parts from reference TRBV7-9 and TRBJ2-5): DTGVSQNPRHKITKRGQNVTFRCDPISEHNRLYWYRQTLGQGPEFLTYFQNEAQLEKSRLLSDRFSAERPKGSFSTLEIQRTEQGDSAMYLCASSLGDPQETQYFGPGTRLLVL.

The chain combines TRBV6-1 with TRBJ2-7, with 7 positions matching TRBD1. V lost 6 bases and J lost 4; bases outside the gene matches: 12. This CDR3 region has 15 residues. Germline CDR1 and CDR2: MNHNS and SASEGT. The CDR3 spells CASSHRGPGLYEQYV. The CDR3 DNA reads TGTGCCAGCAGCCACAGGGGTCCCGGCCTTTACGAGCAGTACGTC.

The chain uses TRBV6-1 and TRBJ2-6, with no clear D. CDR1 is MNHNS, CDR2 SASEGT, per germline. Trimming shortened V by 4 bases and J by 0 bases, and 10 bases separated the two germline ends. This CDR3 contains 16 residues. The CDR3 DNA reads TGTGCCAGCAGTGGGTCCAGAAGCTCTGGGGCCAACGTCCTGACTTTC. It translates to CASSGSRSSGANVLTF.

This chain links TRBV27 with TRBJ2-1; the match to TRBD1 covers 10 bases. This CDR3 spans 16 amino acids. Trimming at V came to 2 bases and at J to 9 bases, leaving 10 bases not matched to a gene. The germline CDR1 and CDR2 sequences are MNHEY and SMNVEV (reference sequence). The CDR3: CASSLGSGQGDSEQFF. CDR3 DNA: TGTGCCAGCAGTTTAGGCTCCGGACAGGGGGATAGTGAGCAGTTCTTC.